A selection of T cell receptor beta chains follows, all from one sample in a study of cytotoxic CD8 clonotypes in ibrutinib-treated CLL. Sequencing used immunoSEQ multiplex PCR; TCRdb keeps in-frame clones, though not all of them. The sample lists 130,000 or so clones, 75% to 90% occurring once. The specimen comprised PBMCs, sampled after 24 months of ibrutinib treatment. The source is a human donor with chronic lymphocytic leukemia. Both conserved end residues are part of each CDR3. Fields, in order: V gene, J gene, CDR3 protein.

>TRBV5-1|TRBJ1-2
CASSLSETYGYTF
>TRBV9|TRBJ1-2
CASSPRDRGSYGYTF
>TRBV28|TRBJ1-2
CASRVDQANYGYTF
>TRBV28|TRBJ1-2
CASSSQGRNYGYTF
>TRBV7-3|TRBJ1-1
CASSLDRGNTEAFF
>TRBV7-2|TRBJ2-7
CASSLGPIGEQYF
>TRBV28|TRBJ1-2
CASSLGQGQGGYTF
>TRBV7-9|TRBJ1-2
CASSFNSILNYGYTF
>TRBV6-5|TRBJ2-3
CASSYGQGRSTDTQYF
>TRBV27|TRBJ1-4
CASRLGEKLFF
>TRBV5-1|TRBJ2-1
CASSSSVRSMTNEQFF
>TRBV5-6|TRBJ2-2
CASSLVMGTGELFF
>TRBV2|TRBJ2-3
CASSEGAGSADTQYF